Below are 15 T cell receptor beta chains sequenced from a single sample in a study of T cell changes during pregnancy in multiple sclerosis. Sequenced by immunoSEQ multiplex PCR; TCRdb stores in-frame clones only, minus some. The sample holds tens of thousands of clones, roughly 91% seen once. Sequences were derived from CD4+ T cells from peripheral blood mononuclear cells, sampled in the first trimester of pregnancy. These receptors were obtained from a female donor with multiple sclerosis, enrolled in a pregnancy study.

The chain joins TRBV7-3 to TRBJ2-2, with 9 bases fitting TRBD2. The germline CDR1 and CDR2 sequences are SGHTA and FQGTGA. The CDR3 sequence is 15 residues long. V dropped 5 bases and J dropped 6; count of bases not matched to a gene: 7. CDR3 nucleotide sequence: TGTGCCAGCAGCATGACTAGCGGATTTTCCGGGGAGCTGTTTTTT. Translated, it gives CASSMTSGFSGELFF.

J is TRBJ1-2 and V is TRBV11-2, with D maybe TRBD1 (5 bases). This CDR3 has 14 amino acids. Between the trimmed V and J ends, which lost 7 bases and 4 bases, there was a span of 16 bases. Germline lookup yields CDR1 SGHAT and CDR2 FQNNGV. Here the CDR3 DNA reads TGTGCCAGCACCTGGTACGACAGCCGCTATGGCTACACCTTC. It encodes CASTWYDSRYGYTF. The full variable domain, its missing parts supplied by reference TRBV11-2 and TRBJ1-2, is EAGVAQSPRYKIIEKRQSVAFWCNPISGHATLYWYQQILGQGPKLLIQFQNNGVVDDSQLPKDRFSAERLKGVDSTLKIQPAKLEDSAVYLCASTWYDSRYGYTFGSGTRLTVV.

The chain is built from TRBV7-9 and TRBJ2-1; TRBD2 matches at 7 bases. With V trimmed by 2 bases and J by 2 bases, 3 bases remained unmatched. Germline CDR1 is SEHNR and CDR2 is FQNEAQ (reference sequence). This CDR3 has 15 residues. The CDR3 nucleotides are TGTGCCAGCAGCTTATATCTAGCGGCCTACAATGAGCAGTTCTTC. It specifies CASSLYLAAYNEQFF.

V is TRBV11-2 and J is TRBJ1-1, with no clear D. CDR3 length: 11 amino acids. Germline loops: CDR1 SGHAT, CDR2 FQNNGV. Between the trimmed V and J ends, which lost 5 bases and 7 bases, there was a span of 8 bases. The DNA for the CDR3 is TGTGCCAGCAGCGGGGAGGTTGAAGCTTTCTTT. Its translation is CASSGEVEAFF.

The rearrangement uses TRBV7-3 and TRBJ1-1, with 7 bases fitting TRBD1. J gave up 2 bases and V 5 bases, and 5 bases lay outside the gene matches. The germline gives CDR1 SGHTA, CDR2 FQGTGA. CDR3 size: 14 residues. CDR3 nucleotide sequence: TGTGCCAGCAGCCCGCAGGGGGGCAACACTGAAGCTTTCTTT. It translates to CASSPQGGNTEAFF.

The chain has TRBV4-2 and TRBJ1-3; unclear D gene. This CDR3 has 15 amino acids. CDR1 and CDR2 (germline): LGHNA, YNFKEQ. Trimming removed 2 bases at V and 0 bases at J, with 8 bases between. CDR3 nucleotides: TGTGCCAGCAGCCAAACTACAAGCTCTGGAAACACCATATATTTT. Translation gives CASSQTTSSGNTIYF.

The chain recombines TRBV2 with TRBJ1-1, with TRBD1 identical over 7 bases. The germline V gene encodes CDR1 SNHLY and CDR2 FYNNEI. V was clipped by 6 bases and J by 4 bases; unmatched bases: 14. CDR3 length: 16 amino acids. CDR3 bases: TGTGCCAGCAGGATGGACGAGGGGGCCGTGGGCACTGAAGCTTTCTTT. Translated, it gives CASRMDEGAVGTEAFF. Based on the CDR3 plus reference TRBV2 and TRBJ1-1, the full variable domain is EPEVTQTPSHQVTQMGQEVILRCVPISNHLYFYWYRQILGQKVEFLVSFYNNEISEKSEIFDDQFSVERPDGSNFTLKIRSTKLEDSAMYFCASRMDEGAVGTEAFFGQGTRLTVV.

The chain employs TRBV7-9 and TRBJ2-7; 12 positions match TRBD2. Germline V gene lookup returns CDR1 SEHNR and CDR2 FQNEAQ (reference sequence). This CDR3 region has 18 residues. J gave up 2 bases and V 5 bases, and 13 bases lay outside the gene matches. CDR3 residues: CASSPAGTSGFRTYEQYF. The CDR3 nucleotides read TGTGCCAGCAGCCCGGCTGGGACTAGCGGGTTTAGAACCTACGAGCAGTACTTC. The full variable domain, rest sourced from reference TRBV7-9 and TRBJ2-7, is DTGVSQNPRHKITKRGQNVTFRCDPISEHNRLYWYRQTLGQGPEFLTYFQNEAQLEKSRLLSDRFSAERPKGSFSTLEIQRTEQGDSAMYLCASSPAGTSGFRTYEQYFGPGTRLTVT.

This CDR3 reads CASGPGQGITDTQYF. CDR3 DNA sequence: TGTGCCAGCGGGCCGGGACAGGGGATCACAGATACGCAGTATTTT. The chain combines TRBV7-9 with TRBJ2-3; 10 positions agree with TRBD1. Germline assignment: CDR1 SEHNR and CDR2 FQNEAQ (reference sequence). The J segment lost 2 bases and the V segment lost 8 bases, leaving 7 bases of the junction unmatched. CDR3 length: 15 amino acids.

CDR3 protein: CASTPRGGYGYTF. For the CDR3, the DNA is TGTGCCAGCACCCCGAGGGGGGGCTATGGCTACACCTTC. This chain connects TRBV6-1 to TRBJ1-2, with D maybe TRBD1 (6 bases). CDR3 length equals 13 residues. The ends were cut back, 7 bases at V and 4 bases at J, with 13 bases in the middle. The germline V gene encodes CDR1 MNHNS and CDR2 SASEGT.

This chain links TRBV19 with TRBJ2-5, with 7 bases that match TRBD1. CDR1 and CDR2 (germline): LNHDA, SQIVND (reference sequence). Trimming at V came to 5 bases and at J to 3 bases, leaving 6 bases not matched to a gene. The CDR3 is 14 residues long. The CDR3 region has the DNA TGTGCCAGTAGTTCGGACAGGCGGAAAGAGACCCAGTACTTC. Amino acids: CASSSDRRKETQYF.

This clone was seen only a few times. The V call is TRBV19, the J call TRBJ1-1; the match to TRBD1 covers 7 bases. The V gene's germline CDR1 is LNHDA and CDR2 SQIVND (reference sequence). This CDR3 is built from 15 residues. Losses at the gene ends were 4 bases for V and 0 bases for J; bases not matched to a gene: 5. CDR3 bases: TGTGCCAGTAGTAGGGACAGAGCAATGAACACTGAAGCTTTCTTT. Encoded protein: CASSRDRAMNTEAFF.

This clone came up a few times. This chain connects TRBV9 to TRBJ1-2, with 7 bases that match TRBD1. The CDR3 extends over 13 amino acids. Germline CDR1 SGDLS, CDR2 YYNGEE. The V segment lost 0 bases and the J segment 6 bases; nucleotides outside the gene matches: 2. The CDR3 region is CASSVGQGDGYTF. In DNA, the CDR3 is TGTGCCAGCAGCGTAGGACAGGGAGATGGCTACACCTTC.

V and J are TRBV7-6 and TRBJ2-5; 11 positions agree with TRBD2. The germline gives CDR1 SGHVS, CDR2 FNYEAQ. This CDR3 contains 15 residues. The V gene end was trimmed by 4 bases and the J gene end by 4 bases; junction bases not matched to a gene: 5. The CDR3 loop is CASSSTGTSGETQYF. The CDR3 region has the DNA TGTGCCAGCAGCTCCACCGGGACTAGCGGAGAGACCCAGTACTTC.

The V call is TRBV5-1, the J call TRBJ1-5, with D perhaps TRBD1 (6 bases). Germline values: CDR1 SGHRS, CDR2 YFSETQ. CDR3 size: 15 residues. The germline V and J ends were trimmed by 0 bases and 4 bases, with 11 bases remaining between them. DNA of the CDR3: TGCGCCAGCAGCTTGGGCACAGGGCCAAATCAGCCCCAGCATTTT. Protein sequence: CASSLGTGPNQPQHF.